A single sample gave rise to the 21 T cell receptor beta chains below, sequenced in a study of blood T cells in healthy people across ages. The second PCR ran roughly 6 to 11 cycles with a sample-barcoded 5' primer and J-beta primers. TCRdb re-derived calls from the 5' RACE reads in MiXCR, one entry per CDR3 protein. The sample carries roughly 1.5 million distinct CDR3 sequences, about 42% recorded once. Sequenced material: blood. Receptors were obtained from a woman aged 18-35 years in good health.

V gene TRBV7-2 combines with J gene TRBJ2-2; 8 nucleotides align to TRBD1. The CDR3 is 15 amino acids. With 6 bases clipped from V and 4 bases from J, the junction kept 7 bases outside the gene matches. Germline V gives CDR1 SGHTA, CDR2 FQGNSA. DNA of the CDR3: TGTGCCAGCAGAAAGGACAGGGCGGGCACCGGGGAGCTGTTTTTT. Its translation is CASRKDRAGTGELFF.

This chain joins TRBV7-9 and TRBJ1-4; D is undetermined. The CDR3 loop spans 15 amino acids. Germline loops: CDR1 SEHNR, CDR2 FQNEAQ (reference sequence). V dropped 4 bases and J dropped 2 bases, with 11 bases sitting between them. For the CDR3, the DNA is TGTGCCAGCAGCTCGAACCCTGGGACTAATGAAAAACTGTTTTTT. This encodes CASSSNPGTNEKLFF. Variable domain in full (rest from reference TRBV7-9 and TRBJ1-4): DTGVSQNPRHKITKRGQNVTFRCDPISEHNRLYWYRQTLGQGPEFLTYFQNEAQLEKSRLLSDRFSAERPKGSFSTLEIQRTEQGDSAMYLCASSSNPGTNEKLFFGSGTQLSVL.

Only one count was recorded for this clonotype. The gene calls are TRBV20-1 and TRBJ1-2; 12 nucleotides line up with TRBD1. V shed 4 bases and J 1 base; nucleotides not matched to a gene: 10. CDR1 DFQATT and CDR2 SNEGSKA come from the germline V gene (reference sequence). The CDR3 is 17 amino acids. CDR3 in DNA: TGCAGTGCTAAGACCGGGACAGGGGGCCCGGGTAACTATGGCTACACCTTC. It is translated as CSAKTGTGGPGNYGYTF.

This clonotype came up a few times. The chain links TRBV6-2 or TRBV6-3 to TRBJ1-2, with 8 bases that match TRBD1. Germline V gives CDR1 MNHEY, CDR2 SVGEGT. Trimming removed 1 base from V and 6 bases from J; junction bases left unmatched: 1. The CDR3 has 13 residues. The CDR3 DNA is TGTGCCAGCAGTTACTTGACAGGGGATGGCTACACCTTC. Translating gives CASSYLTGDGYTF.

This clonotype was seen a handful of times. J is TRBJ1-5 and V is TRBV6-5; D gene unclear. Trimming took 7 bases from V and 3 from J, leaving 16 bases between them. The CDR3 runs to 15 residues. The germline gives CDR1 MNHEY, CDR2 SVGAGI. CDR3 DNA: TGTGCCAGCAAACCAGGATTTGGAGTCAATCAGCCCCAGCATTTT. Translated: CASKPGFGVNQPQHF.

Points on this clonotype: This may stem from a read error, because a much larger clone lies one nucleotide away. This chain connects TRBV6-5 to TRBJ2-5, with unresolved D. The V gene's germline CDR1 is MNHEY and CDR2 SVGAGI. The germline V and J ends were trimmed by 5 bases and 2 bases, with 9 bases remaining between them. This CDR3 comprises 13 residues. DNA for the CDR3: TGTGCCAGCAGTGACTGGCAGCAAGAGACCCAGTACTTC. Amino acids: CASSDWQQETQYF.

J is TRBJ2-5 and V is TRBV4-1; D is ambiguous. The tail of the sequence fits TRBJ2-1 better, so the J call may be wrong. Germline V gene sequence: CDR1 MGHRA, CDR2 YSYEKL. The CDR3 loop spans 13 amino acids. CDR3 region: CASSQWQQETQFF. CDR3 DNA: TGCGCCAGCAGCCAATGGCAGCAAGAGACCCAGTTCTTC.

The V and J genes are TRBV27 and TRBJ1-1; perhaps TRBD1 as D (5 bases). The CDR3 is 15 amino acids. Germline V lookup: CDR1 MNHEY, CDR2 SMNVEV (reference sequence). V lost 2 bases, J lost 4 bases, and 14 bases lay in between. The CDR3 loop is CASSLKPLGATEAFF. The CDR3 DNA sequence: TGTGCCAGCAGTTTAAAACCCCTAGGGGCCACTGAAGCTTTCTTT.

V is TRBV7-2 and J is TRBJ2-4; possible D gene TRBD2, 6 bases. The CDR3 has 15 amino acids. Trimming removed 1 base from V and 5 bases from J, with 12 bases in between. Germline assignment: CDR1 SGHTA and CDR2 FQGNSA. CDR3 sequence reads: CASSLGPREENIQYF. The CDR3, as DNA: TGTGCCAGCAGCTTAGGGCCCAGGGAGGAAAACATTCAGTACTTC.

This chain joins TRBV7-6 and TRBJ2-7, with a tentative D call TRBD1 (6 bases). TRBJ2-5 matches the DNA end more closely, so the J call is doubtful. CDR3 length: 16 amino acids. The germline CDR1 and CDR2 sequences are SGHVS and FNYEAQ. The CDR3 loop is CASSLAHGTPPETQYF. The CDR3 DNA reads as TGTGCCAGCAGCTTAGCGCACGGGACACCTCCCGAGACCCAGTACTTC.

The chain joins TRBV29-1 to TRBJ1-1; D may be TRBD1 (6 bases). CDR3 length: 12 residues. Germline assignment: CDR1 SQVTM and CDR2 ANQGSEA. CDR3 DNA sequence: TGCAGGGTTTGGACAGAGAACACTGAAGCTTTCTTT. Translating it yields CRVWTENTEAFF.

V is TRBV4-1 and J is TRBJ1-4, with 10 positions matching TRBD1. Per the germline V gene, CDR1 is MGHRA and CDR2 is YSYEKL. This CDR3 region has 14 residues. Unmatched junction bases numbered 3, after V lost 6 bases and J lost 5 bases. The CDR3 is CASRLGQGNEKLFF. CDR3 nucleotides: TGCGCCAGCAGACTGGGACAGGGGAATGAAAAACTGTTTTTT.

V is TRBV20-1 and J is TRBJ1-2, with a possible D match to TRBD1 (5 bases). V lost 5 bases and J lost 3, with 13 bases in between. This CDR3 is 13 amino acids long. CDR1 DFQATT and CDR2 SNEGSKA come from the germline V gene (reference sequence). The CDR3, as DNA: TGCAGTGCTTACAGGAGGAACTACTATGGCTACACCTTC. Protein: CSAYRRNYYGYTF.

The gene calls are TRBV7-9 and TRBJ1-2; D is possibly TRBD1 (5 bases). In germline, CDR1 is SEHNR, CDR2 FQNEAQ (reference sequence). Trimming pared 4 bases from V and 4 bases from J, leaving 10 bases between. The CDR3 totals 13 residues. The CDR3 DNA sequence: TGTGCCAGCAGCTCCAGGGTTAGCTATGGCTACACCTTC. It yields the protein CASSSRVSYGYTF.

The chain is built from TRBV7-2 and TRBJ1-3, with D possibly being TRBD1 (5 bases). This CDR3 is 14 amino acids long. Germline values: CDR1 SGHTA, CDR2 FQGNSA. Between the trimmed V and J ends, which lost 1 base and 9 bases, there was a span of 13 bases. As DNA, the CDR3 is TGTGCCAGCAGCTTAGTGCAGGGAGAAAGCACCATATATTTT. It is translated as CASSLVQGESTIYF.

The rearrangement uses TRBV4-3 and TRBJ1-6; 8 bases align to TRBD1. The CDR3 loop spans 15 amino acids. V shed 3 bases and J 9 bases; nucleotides not matched to a gene: 7. The germline V gene encodes CDR1 LGHNA and CDR2 YSLEER. CDR3 bases: TGCGCCAGCAGCCAGACAGGGGCATGGGGTTCACCCCTCCACTTT. Translation gives CASSQTGAWGSPLHF.

This clonotype was observed many times. At one end the junction does not follow the germline gene, possibly because of a read error. This chain links TRBV7-2 with TRBJ1-4; D perhaps matches TRBD1 (6 bases). The CDR3 consists of 15 residues. Germline assignment: CDR1 SGHTA and CDR2 FQGNSA. Written as DNA, the CDR3 is TGTGCCAGCAGCTTAGTTGGACAGTATAATGAAAATCTGTTTTTT. This translates into CASSLVGQYNENLFF.

This clonotype was seen a few times. V gene TRBV12-3 or TRBV12-4 combines with J gene TRBJ1-5; D remains unclear. The CDR3 spans 15 residues. Trimming took 3 bases from V and 2 from J, leaving 11 bases between them. The DNA for the CDR3 is TGTGCCAGCAGTTTTGGCGGTGCGGGCAATCAGCCCCAGCATTTT. Amino acids: CASSFGGAGNQPQHF.

The V gene is TRBV10-3, the J gene TRBJ2-7; no firm D call. The CDR3 runs to 17 residues. Trimming shortened V by 10 bases and J by 7 bases, and 32 bases separated the two germline ends. Germline V lookup: CDR1 ENHRY, CDR2 SYGVKD. CDR3 nucleotides: TGTGCCACCTCCTACCGCCTCCGCGGAAGTCAGAAAAATGAGCAGTACTTC. This codes for CATSYRLRGSQKNEQYF.

The chain recombines TRBV6-8 with TRBJ1-2; the D gene is possibly TRBD1 (5 bases). Germline V gene sequence: CDR1 MNHGY, CDR2 SAAAGT. CDR3 length: 15 residues. The V and J ends lost 4 bases and 4 bases respectively, with 16 bases between them. CDR3 DNA: TGTGCCAGCAGTTCCCCCGAAGGGGTCGTCTATGGCTACACCTTC. The encoded protein is CASSSPEGVVYGYTF.

In this sample, this clonotype turned up a few times. This chain connects TRBV27 to TRBJ2-1, with D possibly being TRBD1 or TRBD2 (5 bases each). In germline, CDR1 is MNHEY, CDR2 SMNVEV (reference sequence). This CDR3 region has 15 residues. V dropped 2 bases and J dropped 8 bases, with 16 bases sitting between them. The CDR3, as DNA: TGTGCCAGCAGTTTAAGAGGTGGGGGTACACATGAGCAGTTCTTC. Residues: CASSLRGGGTHEQFF.